This T cell receptor beta chain was retrieved from a study of cytomegalovirus exposure and HLA in healthy donors. Study-wide results and caveats: As confirmed in vitro, a few CMV-associated chains were specific for CMV antigens. Both high specificity and high sensitivity reportedly marked the classifier's diagnosis of cytomegalovirus status. It was around 160 TCR beta chains that were listed as cytomegalovirus-associated.

Assay: immunoSEQ multiplex PCR; the TCRdb copy retains only in-frame clones and omits some. The sample includes 100,000 to 150,000 clones, roughly nine tenths of them seen just once. On this clone: No antigen is known for it.

The V and J ends lost 1 base and 4 bases, in that order; junction bases with no gene match: 6. This CDR3 is 16 amino acids long. CDR1 and CDR2 (germline): SGDLS, YYNGEE. The rearrangement links TRBV9 to TRBJ1-3; 9 bases map to TRBD1. This clonotype was sampled from a man aged 25 to 40 in good health and CMV-seronegative. The sequenced sample was PBMCs. CDR3 sequence reads: CASSVSQGARGNTIYF. CDR3 DNA: TGTGCCAGCAGCGTATCACAGGGGGCGCGAGGAAACACCATATATTTT.